These T cell receptor beta chains were read from a single sample in a study of memory CD4+ T cells and cytomegalovirus serostatus. Some clones are missing from TCRdb's copy, which holds only in-frame ones; the method was immunoSEQ multiplex PCR. The data hold just over 40,000 clones, with 70% to 80% observed a single time. The sample taken for sequencing was memory CD4+ T cells from blood. These receptors came from an adult in good health and CMV-seronegative. Each CDR3 is given with its conserved first and last residue. The D gene is left open where the match is weak. Clone size, where shown, is once, few, many, or a class for clones that have expanded.

V gene	D gene	J gene	clone size	CDR3 protein	CDR3 DNA
TRBV30	.	TRBJ2-5	.	CAWSLGGETQYF	TGTGCCTGGTCCCTAGGCGGGGAGACCCAGTACTTC
TRBV7-2	TRBD1	TRBJ1-4	.	CASSPTGWGEKLFF	TGTGCCAGCAGCCCGACAGGGTGGGGTGAAAAACTGTTTTTT
TRBV5-6	.	TRBJ2-3	.	CASSPRITDTQYF	TGTGCCAGCAGCCCGCGGATCACAGATACGCAGTATTTT
TRBV5-5	.	TRBJ1-1	.	CASSLAAVDVLNTEAFF	TGTGCCAGCAGCTTAGCGGCAGTTGACGTACTGAACACTGAAGCTTTCTTT
TRBV6-1	.	TRBJ1-2	.	CASSEAPSYGYTF	TGTGCCAGCAGTGAAGCCCCTTCCTATGGCTACACCTTC
TRBV6-1	TRBD1	TRBJ2-6	.	CASSAQRDRGFSGANVLTF	TGTGCCAGCAGTGCGCAAAGGGACAGGGGCTTCTCTGGGGCCAACGTCCTGACTTTC
TRBV5-4	.	TRBJ1-3	.	CASSAKDGRNTIYF	TGTGCCAGCAGCGCAAAGGACGGCAGAAACACCATATATTTT
TRBV11-3	TRBD1	TRBJ2-5	.	CASSLLGQGQETQYF	TGTGCCAGCAGCTTACTGGGACAGGGGCAAGAGACCCAGTACTTC
TRBV6-5	.	TRBJ2-1	once	CASRGGLHNEQFF	TGTGCCAGCCGTGGGGGGCTCCACAATGAGCAGTTCTTC
TRBV5-1	.	TRBJ2-7	.	CASSLEGGGIYEQYF	TGCGCCAGCAGCTTGGAGGGCGGGGGCATCTACGAGCAGTACTTC
TRBV5-6	TRBD2	TRBJ2-7	.	CASSWGGGIYEQYF	TGTGCCAGCAGCTGGGGGGGTGGTATCTACGAGCAGTACTTC
TRBV18	.	TRBJ1-6	few	CASSPEAGVSPLHF	TGTGCCAGCTCACCAGAAGCAGGGGTCTCACCCCTCCACTTT
TRBV9	.	TRBJ1-4	.	CASSVGMTTNEKLFF	TGTGCCAGCAGCGTAGGAATGACAACTAATGAAAAACTGTTTTTT
TRBV7-9	.	TRBJ2-5	few	CASSLRVGTSQETQYF	TGTGCCAGCAGCTTACGTGTTGGGACATCCCAAGAGACCCAGTACTTC
TRBV7-9	.	TRBJ1-1	.	CASSLTDYTEAFF	TGTGCCAGCAGCTTGACCGACTACACTGAAGCTTTCTTT
TRBV7-9	.	TRBJ2-3	.	CASSLAQPGLSTDTQYF	TGTGCCAGCAGCTTAGCGCAACCGGGCCTTAGCACAGATACGCAGTATTTT
TRBV7-2	.	TRBJ1-1	.	CASSLLAEMNTEAFF	TGTGCCAGCAGCTTACTGGCAGAAATGAACACTGAAGCTTTCTTT
TRBV11-2	.	TRBJ2-5	.	CASSLMRGRETQYF	TGTGCCAGCAGCTTAATGAGGGGACGAGAGACCCAGTACTTC
TRBV6-5	.	TRBJ1-5	.	CASSPAPGVQPQHF	TGTGCCAGCAGCCCCGCCCCAGGGGTTCAGCCCCAGCATTTT
TRBV19	.	TRBJ1-2	.	CASTITGTGYGYTF	TGTGCCAGTACCATTACAGGGACGGGCTATGGCTACACCTTC
TRBV6-5	TRBD1	TRBJ1-5	.	CASRAGTGFNQPQHF	TGTGCCAGCAGAGCCGGGACAGGGTTCAATCAGCCCCAGCATTTT
TRBV7-2	.	TRBJ2-1	.	CASSLTSSYNEQFF	TGTGCCAGCAGCTTGACTAGCTCCTACAATGAGCAGTTCTTC
TRBV7-8	.	TRBJ1-4	.	CASSLVLFPGESNEKLFF	TGTGCCAGCAGCTTAGTATTGTTCCCAGGGGAGTCTAATGAAAAACTGTTTTTT
TRBV6-5	.	TRBJ1-6	.	CASSLFGAANNSPLHF	TGTGCCAGCAGTTTATTCGGGGCAGCAAATAATTCACCCCTCCACTTT
TRBV29-1	.	TRBJ2-7	.	CSVEAIPGLSYEQYF	TGCAGCGTTGAGGCCATCCCGGGGCTCTCTTACGAGCAGTACTTC
TRBV13	.	TRBJ2-1	.	CASSPRAYNEQFF	TGTGCCAGCAGCCCCAGGGCCTACAATGAGCAGTTCTTC
TRBV4-2	TRBD2	TRBJ2-3	.	CASSQERRGGPDTQYF	TGTGCCAGCAGCCAAGAACGGCGGGGGGGACCAGATACGCAGTATTTT
TRBV5-6	.	TRBJ1-2	.	CASSFGVAGGYTF	TGTGCCAGCAGCTTTGGGGTGGCAGGGGGCTACACCTTC
TRBV15	.	TRBJ1-5	.	CATSRDIQPQHF	TGTGCCACCAGCAGAGATATTCAGCCCCAGCATTTT
TRBV27	.	TRBJ1-4	.	CASSPTSLRRPNEKLFF	TGTGCCAGCAGTCCGACTTCCCTCAGGCGTCCTAATGAAAAACTGTTTTTT
TRBV6-1	.	TRBJ1-1	.	CASSFSAPPAFF	TGTGCCAGCAGTTTTTCGGCCCCGCCGGCTTTCTTT
TRBV27	.	TRBJ1-2	medium-sized	CASSLSRNRNYTF	TGTGCCAGCAGTTTATCGCGTAACAGGAACTACACCTTC
TRBV9	TRBD2	TRBJ2-7	.	CASSEAPGTSYEQYF	TGTGCCAGCAGCGAGGCCCCCGGGACTAGCTACGAGCAGTACTTC
TRBV3-2	.	TRBJ1-2	.	CASSQAFF	TGTGCCAGCAGCCAAGCTTTTTTC
TRBV5-6	.	TRBJ2-3	few	CASSWGGTDTQYF	TGTGCCAGCAGCTGGGGGGGCACAGATACGCAGTATTTT
TRBV11-2	.	TRBJ2-7	.	CASSALQGKDAYEQYF	TGTGCCAGCAGCGCATTACAGGGCAAGGACGCCTACGAGCAGTACTTC
TRBV7-3	TRBD1	TRBJ2-1	.	CASGTDYNEQFF	TGTGCCAGCGGGACAGACTACAATGAGCAGTTCTTC
TRBV7-9	.	TRBJ2-7	.	CASSFSYSNYEQYF	TGTGCCAGCAGCTTCTCCTACAGTAACTACGAGCAGTACTTC
TRBV10-3	TRBD2	TRBJ2-5	.	CAISWRAGEETQYF	TGTGCCATCAGTTGGAGAGCGGGGGAAGAGACCCAGTACTTC
TRBV2	TRBD1	TRBJ1-6	.	CASSDWDREDSPLHF	TGTGCCAGCAGTGATTGGGACAGGGAAGATTCACCCCTCCACTTT
TRBV15	.	TRBJ2-7	.	CATGGPGSGEQYF	TGTGCCACCGGGGGACCCGGGAGTGGCGAGCAGTACTTC
TRBV11-2	.	TRBJ2-5	.	CASSLESGQGKETQYF	TGTGCCAGCAGCTTAGAGTCCGGGCAGGGCAAAGAGACCCAGTACTTC
TRBV4-3	.	TRBJ1-3	few	CASSQDMLQGMSGNTIYF	TGCGCCAGCAGCCAAGATATGTTACAGGGTATGTCTGGAAACACCATATATTTT
TRBV9	.	TRBJ2-5	.	CASSVGGILQETQYF	TGTGCCAGCAGCGTAGGAGGGATTTTACAAGAGACCCAGTACTTC
TRBV7-9	TRBD1	TRBJ1-5	.	CASSPTGGGNQPQHF	TGTGCCAGCAGCCCGACAGGGGGGGGCAATCAGCCCCAGCATTTT
TRBV16	.	TRBJ1-1	.	CASSQGGSEAFF	TGTGCCAGCAGCCAAGGGGGCAGTGAAGCTTTCTTT
TRBV10-1	.	TRBJ1-2	.	CASSKPNYGYTF	TGCGCCAGCAGTAAGCCTAACTATGGCTACACCTTC
TRBV5-4	.	TRBJ2-5	.	CASSLDQETQYF	TGTGCCAGCAGCCTTGACCAAGAGACCCAGTACTTC
TRBV6-6	.	TRBJ1-1	few	CASIKQGNTEAFF	TGTGCCAGCATTAAACAGGGGAACACTGAAGCTTTCTTT
TRBV2	.	TRBJ1-3	.	CASRQSSGNTIYF	TGTGCCAGCCGCCAGAGCTCTGGAAACACCATATATTTT
TRBV2	.	TRBJ2-5	.	CASMVRQAQETQYF	TGTGCCAGCATGGTTCGGCAGGCGCAAGAGACCCAGTACTTC
TRBV30	.	TRBJ1-3	.	CAWRRTGGNTIYF	TGTGCCTGGAGACGTACAGGAGGAAACACCATATATTTT
TRBV5-1	TRBD1	TRBJ2-7	.	CASSFVDRVYEQYF	TGCGCCAGCAGCTTCGTGGACAGGGTCTACGAGCAGTACTTC